Listed here are 18 T cell receptor beta chains from one sample, sequenced in a study of blood T cells in healthy people across ages. Combining a sample-barcoded 5' primer with a J-beta primer mix, a second PCR ran for roughly 6 to 12 cycles. Each CDR3 protein is one row after TCRdb ran MiXCR on the 5' RACE reads. This table has 600,000 to 800,000 distinct CDR3 sequences, roughly half appearing once. Sequencing was done on a sample of blood. These receptor sequences come from an elderly woman in good health.

This sequence joins TRBV7-6 and TRBJ2-5; D may be TRBD2 (6 bases). Trimming took off 4 bases at V and 4 bases at J, with 16 bases between the two ends. There are 15 residues in the CDR3. CDR1 is SGHVS and CDR2 is FNYEAQ in the germline V gene. CDR3 bases: TGTGCCAGCAGCTCCCTAGCGCGCCCGAGAGAGACCCAGTACTTC. Residues: CASSSLARPRETQYF.

The rearrangement joins TRBV7-2 to TRBJ2-7; TRBD1 agrees at 9 bases. Trimming at V came to 3 bases and at J to 2 bases, leaving 5 bases not matched to a gene. Looked up from germline, CDR1 is SGHTA and CDR2 is FQGNSA. The CDR3 has 15 residues. This chain's CDR3 is CASSFGGTGTYEQYF. CDR3 coding DNA: TGTGCCAGCAGCTTTGGGGGGACAGGGACCTACGAGCAGTACTTC.

V and J are TRBV11-2 and TRBJ2-2; TRBD1 aligns across 9 bases. The CDR3 totals 16 residues. V gave up 5 bases and J gave up 4 bases; unmatched junction bases: 8. Germline V CDR1 and CDR2: SGHAT, FQNNGV. The CDR3 region is CASSPGTGWGTGELFF. In nucleotides, the CDR3 is TGTGCCAGCAGCCCCGGGACAGGGTGGGGCACCGGGGAGCTGTTTTTT.

The CDR3 protein is CASGTGGSTDTQYF. In DNA form, the CDR3 reads TGTGCCAGCGGCACGGGAGGCAGCACAGATACGCAGTATTTT. The rearrangement joins TRBV6-6 to TRBJ2-3; 7 bases match TRBD2. Unmatched junction bases numbered 5, after V lost 8 bases and J lost 0 bases. The CDR3 has 14 residues. CDR1 and CDR2 (germline): MNHNY, SVGAGI (reference sequence).

The V call is TRBV29-1, the J call TRBJ2-7; 9 bases fit TRBD2. V shed 0 bases, J shed 4 bases, and the junction held 7 bases outside the gene matches. The CDR3 is 15 amino acids. CDR1 and CDR2 from the germline V gene are SQVTM and ANQGSEA. The CDR3 coding sequence is TGCAGCGTTGAAGATAAGAGCGGGAGGCAGTACGAGCAGTACTTC. Residues: CSVEDKSGRQYEQYF.

This chain joins TRBV20-1 and TRBJ2-3; 8 bases agree with TRBD2. Trimming at V came to 0 bases and at J to 4 bases, leaving 15 bases not matched to a gene. The length of the CDR3 is 18 residues. The germline V gene has CDR1 DFQATT and CDR2 SNEGSKA (reference sequence). CDR3 sequence reads: CSARDSSGLAGRPDTQYF. The CDR3 bases are TGCAGTGCTAGAGACTCCTCTGGACTAGCAGGGAGACCAGATACGCAGTATTTT.

In this sample, this clonotype turned up a few times. This may stem from a read error, because a much larger clone lies one nucleotide away. The J gene is TRBJ2-5, the V gene TRBV6-5; a possible D gene is TRBD2 (6 bases). The V end lost 5 bases, the J end lost 11 bases, and 15 bases lay between the germline ends. The germline V gene has CDR1 MNHEY and CDR2 SVGAGI. The length of the CDR3 is 12 residues. In DNA form, the CDR3 reads TGTGCCAGCAGTACGGGGGTTAGTGAGCAGTACTTC. This sequence encodes CASSTGVSEQYF.

This clonotype was detected ten times or more. The rearrangement joins TRBV2 to TRBJ2-5; D gene uncertain. Germline V gene data show CDR1 as SNHLY and CDR2 as FYNNEI. CDR3 length: 11 amino acids. The V gene lost 8 bases and the J gene lost 4 bases, with 8 bases spanning the gap. CDR3 protein: CASQIGETQYF. The CDR3 DNA is TGTGCCAGCCAAATAGGAGAGACCCAGTACTTC.

The CDR3 spells CASSQPNQETQYF. CDR3 nucleotides: TGCGCCAGCAGCCAACCGAATCAAGAGACCCAGTACTTC. The chain recombines TRBV4-1 with TRBJ2-5, with D unclear. The germline V gene encodes CDR1 MGHRA and CDR2 YSYEKL. V shed 2 bases and J shed 2 bases, with 6 bases lying between them. This CDR3 contains 13 residues.

This clonotype was observed a handful of times. The CDR3 loop reads CASSLTGALEQFF. As DNA, the CDR3 is TGTGCCAGCAGCTTAACGGGCGCGCTTGAGCAGTTCTTC. This chain links TRBV7-3 with TRBJ2-1; no clear D. Germline-derived CDR1 and CDR2 are SGHTA and FQGTGA. This CDR3 is built from 13 residues. Trimming stripped 0 bases from V and 9 bases from J, with 9 bases between.

This clonotype was found many times. The gene calls are TRBV7-8 and TRBJ2-5, with D tentatively TRBD1 (6 bases). Germline CDR1 is SGHVS and CDR2 is FQNEAQ. The V and J ends lost 3 bases and 3 bases respectively, with 23 bases between them. The CDR3 extends over 18 amino acids. CDR3 loop: CASSFGFAGAQGKETQYF. CDR3 sequence (DNA): TGTGCCAGCAGCTTCGGTTTTGCAGGGGCGCAAGGGAAAGAGACCCAGTACTTC.

V gene TRBV4-3 combines with J gene TRBJ2-2; D unclear. The CDR3 sequence is 15 residues long. Germline V gives CDR1 LGHNA, CDR2 YSLEER. V was cut by 1 base and J by 7 bases, with 13 bases left in between. CDR3 nucleotide sequence: TGCGCCAGCAGCCAAGGTCCTTTTATATTCGGGGAGCTGTTTTTT. Its translation: CASSQGPFIFGELFF.

The chain couples TRBV11-1 to TRBJ2-1, with 8 bases matching TRBD2. The closer fit of TRBJ2-7 to the DNA end suggests the J call may be wrong. Per the germline V gene, CDR1 is SGHAT and CDR2 is FQDESV (reference sequence). This CDR3 is 16 amino acids long. The CDR3 DNA is TGTGTCAGCAGCTTCGGCGGGGGGCCCCCCTACAATGAGCAGTACGTC. Translation gives CVSSFGGGPPYNEQYV.

This chain joins TRBV20-1 and TRBJ2-1, with D possibly being TRBD1 or TRBD2 (6 bases each). With 0 bases removed from V and 7 bases from J, the gap between germline ends came to 16 bases. CDR3 length: 15 amino acids. The germline CDR1 and CDR2 sequences are DFQATT and SNEGSKA (reference sequence). The DNA for the CDR3 is TGCAGTGCTAGAGATCCTAGGGGGGCGGGTAATGAGCAGTTCTTC. Translating it yields CSARDPRGAGNEQFF.

This clonotype was observed many times. The gene calls are TRBV19 and TRBJ1-5, with no clear D. The CDR3 spans 16 residues. Germline V CDR1 and CDR2: LNHDA, SQIVND (reference sequence). V was cut by 7 bases and J by 3 bases, with 19 bases left in between. The CDR3 is CASTTGLTTANQPQHF. As DNA, the CDR3 is TGTGCCAGTACTACTGGTCTGACGACTGCCAATCAGCCCCAGCATTTT.

This clonotype was seen ten or more times. The gene calls are TRBV28 and TRBJ2-3; possibly TRBD1 for D (5 bases). The germline CDR1 and CDR2 sequences are MDHEN and SYDVKM. Trimming left V 4 bases short and J 0 bases short, with 14 bases between. The CDR3 is made up of 16 amino acids. CDR3 DNA sequence: TGTGCCAGCAGTTCCCGGACATACTCTAGCACAGATACGCAGTATTTT. Translating it yields CASSSRTYSSTDTQYF. The variable domain in full, with the rest retrieved from reference TRBV28 and TRBJ2-3, is DVKVTQSSRYLVKRTGEKVFLECVQDMDHENMFWYRQDPGLGLRLIYFSYDVKMKEKGDIPEGYSVSREKKERFSLILESASTNQTSMYLCASSSRTYSSTDTQYFGPGTRLTVL.

The chain employs TRBV19 and TRBJ2-1; 8 bases are shared with TRBD1. V lost 4 bases, J lost 12 bases, and 14 bases stayed unmatched. CDR1 and CDR2 (germline): LNHDA, SQIVND (reference sequence). The CDR3 length is 15 residues. CDR3 sequence: CASSTGQGGGQRQFF. CDR3 coding DNA: TGTGCCAGTAGTACCGGACAGGGAGGAGGACAACGGCAGTTCTTC.

This clonotype appeared many times. The rearrangement uses TRBV12-3 or TRBV12-4 and TRBJ1-6; D call uncertain. V was shortened by 6 bases and J by 6 bases, with 3 bases between the two germline ends. The CDR3 runs to 11 residues. CDR3 sequence: CASRLNSPLHF. The CDR3 nucleotides are TGTGCCAGCAGACTTAATTCACCCCTCCACTTT.